One sample yielded the 8 T cell receptor beta chains listed below, sequenced in a study of blood T cell repertoires in COVID-19. TCRdb keeps only in-frame clones here, not all; method: immunoSEQ multiplex PCR. The sample lists roughly 410,000 clones, approximately 89% occurring once. Specimen: peripheral blood. These TCRs come from a woman aged 40 to 50 with COVID-19, enrolled during active disease.

The chain links TRBV28 to TRBJ1-1, with D possibly matching TRBD1 (5 bases). Germline-derived CDR1 and CDR2 are MDHEN and SYDVKM. V was pared by 3 bases and J by 1 base, with 15 bases between. CDR3 length: 16 residues. The CDR3 spells CASSFRGLGGNTEAFF. For the CDR3, the DNA is TGTGCCAGCAGTTTTAGGGGCCTGGGGGGGAACACTGAAGCTTTCTTT.

The rearrangement uses TRBV6-6 and TRBJ1-4, with 12 nucleotides matching TRBD1. The CDR3 sequence is 15 residues long. V shed 5 bases, J shed 7 bases, and the junction held 5 bases outside the gene matches. Germline-derived CDR1 and CDR2 are MNHNY and SVGAGI (reference sequence). The CDR3 DNA is TGTGCCAGCAGTCTTGGGACAGGGGGCAGTGAAAAACTGTTTTTT. As protein: CASSLGTGGSEKLFF.

The chain is built from TRBV28 and TRBJ1-2; 8 bases line up with TRBD1. Germline V gene data show CDR1 as MDHEN and CDR2 as SYDVKM. This CDR3 comprises 14 residues. V lost 3 bases to trimming and J lost 9 bases; unmatched junction nucleotides: 9. The CDR3 nucleotides read TGTGCCAGCAGTTTGGGCGACAGGGGTAATCGCTACACCTTC. It is translated as CASSLGDRGNRYTF.

The V call is TRBV6-5, the J call TRBJ1-2, with TRBD1 matching over 7 bases. This CDR3 comprises 14 residues. Germline CDR1 and CDR2: MNHEY and SVGAGI. The J segment lost 4 bases and the V segment lost 0 bases, leaving 2 bases of the junction unmatched. Written as DNA, the CDR3 is TGTGCCAGCAGTTACTCGAGGGACAGCTATGGCTACACCTTC. Protein product: CASSYSRDSYGYTF.

The V call is TRBV28, the J call TRBJ1-1; D is ambiguous. The V end was cut by 7 bases, the J end by 4 bases, with 13 bases between. The CDR3 has 13 amino acids. In germline, CDR1 is MDHEN, CDR2 SYDVKM. The CDR3 DNA follows: TGTGCCAGCACCTGGGGAGCAGCCACTGAAGCTTTCTTT. Its translation: CASTWGAATEAFF.

The J gene is TRBJ1-2, the V gene TRBV5-4; 8 bases are a match to TRBD1. V trimming: 0 bases; J trimming: 8 bases; junction bases outside the gene matches: 12. CDR1 is SGHNT and CDR2 is YYREEE in the germline V gene (reference sequence). The CDR3 consists of 16 residues. CDR3 loop: CASSLESGGLLRGYTF. In DNA form, the CDR3 reads TGTGCCAGCAGCTTGGAGTCAGGGGGCCTGTTGCGGGGCTACACCTTC.

The V and J genes are TRBV7-2 and TRBJ2-3, with 16 bases aligning to TRBD2. J lost 4 bases, V lost 5 bases, and 6 bases had no gene match. This CDR3 comprises 17 residues. Germline CDR1 and CDR2: SGHTA and FQGNSA. CDR3 in amino acids: CASSPGLAGGPADTQYF. In nucleotides, the CDR3 is TGTGCCAGCAGCCCGGGACTAGCGGGGGGGCCCGCAGATACGCAGTATTTT. Filled out from reference TRBV7-2 and TRBJ2-3, the complete variable domain reads GAGVSQSPSNKVTEKGKDVELRCDPISGHTALYWYRQSLGQGLEFLIYFQGNSAPDKSGLPSDRFSAERTGGSVSTLTIQRTQQEDSAVYLCASSPGLAGGPADTQYFGPGTRLTVL.

This chain connects TRBV19 to TRBJ1-1; maybe TRBD1 (6 bases). The germline V gene encodes CDR1 LNHDA and CDR2 SQIVND (reference sequence). The CDR3 is 15 amino acids. Trimming removed 5 bases at V and 1 base at J, with 14 bases between. DNA of the CDR3: TGTGCCAGTAGTTCCCGAGGACAGCAGAACACTGAAGCTTTCTTT. It translates to CASSSRGQQNTEAFF.